Shown below are 10 T cell receptor beta chains from a single sample sequenced in a study of cytomegalovirus exposure and HLA in healthy donors. 60 Vbeta and 13 Jbeta primers were used in PCR. TCRdb keeps only in-frame clones here, not all; method: immunoSEQ multiplex PCR. The data hold 110,000 or so clones, with under 90% observed a single time. The specimen was PBMCs. These receptors were obtained from a woman under 30 in good health and CMV-seronegative.

The chain carries TRBV7-8 and TRBJ2-6; 9 bases align to TRBD1. CDR3 length: 18 amino acids. The trim removed 5 bases at V and 3 bases at J, leaving 11 bases unmatched. Germline lookup yields CDR1 SGHVS and CDR2 FQNEAQ. CDR3: CASSPITGGAVGANVLTF. In DNA form, the CDR3 reads TGTGCCAGCAGCCCGATTACAGGGGGCGCCGTTGGGGCCAACGTCCTGACTTTC.

The CDR3 bases are TGCGCCAGCAGCTTGGCGGGGGACATTCAGTACTTC. It yields the protein CASSLAGDIQYF. J is TRBJ2-4 and V is TRBV5-1; the D gene is possibly TRBD2 (6 bases). The germline V gene encodes CDR1 SGHRS and CDR2 YFSETQ. Trimming removed 0 bases from V and 8 bases from J, with 6 bases in between. CDR3 length: 12 residues.

The rearrangement uses TRBV27 and TRBJ2-1; TRBD2 might be the D (6 bases). Germline V CDR1 and CDR2: MNHEY, SMNVEV (reference sequence). V lost 4 bases to trimming and J lost 9 bases, with 19 bases between them. CDR3 length: 15 residues. The DNA of the CDR3 is TGTGCCAGCAGTTGGGTGGCGGCGGGGTTGGGTGAGCAGTTCTTC. Its protein is CASSWVAAGLGEQFF.

The chain is built from TRBV7-2 and TRBJ2-7; tentatively, D is TRBD1 (5 bases). Trimming cost V 1 base and J 3 bases, with 10 bases left between them. Germline values: CDR1 SGHTA, CDR2 FQGNSA. CDR3 size: 14 residues. As DNA, the CDR3 is TGTGCCAGCAGCTTAGAGATTAGGGGCTACGAGCAGTACTTC. Translating it yields CASSLEIRGYEQYF.

The rearrangement joins TRBV7-9 to TRBJ2-7, with D maybe TRBD1 (5 bases). The CDR3 is 12 amino acids. Trimming removed 0 bases from V and 11 bases from J, with 11 bases in between. Germline loops: CDR1 SEHNR, CDR2 FQNEAQ (reference sequence). This CDR3 reads CASSLASGREYF. The CDR3 nucleotides read TGTGCCAGCAGCTTAGCATCGGGCAGGGAGTACTTC.

This clone appeared a single time. The CDR3 protein is CASSRRLAGEAQYF. The CDR3 DNA follows: TGTGCCAGCAGTCGTCGACTAGCGGGCGAGGCCCAGTACTTC. The chain links TRBV7-2 to TRBJ2-5; 10 bases align to TRBD2. Germline V gene sequence: CDR1 SGHTA, CDR2 FQGNSA. The CDR3 extends over 14 amino acids. J gave up 9 bases and V 6 bases, and 10 bases lay outside the gene matches.

The chain has TRBV19 and TRBJ1-5; TRBD1 matches at 8 bases. The V gene end was trimmed by 6 bases and the J gene end by 3 bases; junction bases not matched to a gene: 7. This CDR3 contains 15 residues. Germline V CDR1 and CDR2: LNHDA, SQIVND (reference sequence). The chain's CDR3 is CASRYDRGNNQPQHF. The DNA of the CDR3 is TGTGCCAGTAGATACGACAGGGGCAACAATCAGCCCCAGCATTTT.

This clone occurred once. The J gene is TRBJ2-5, the V gene TRBV5-8; D gene ambiguous. Trimming left V 0 bases short and J 2 bases short, with 8 bases between. The CDR3 totals 14 residues. The germline V gene encodes CDR1 SGHTS and CDR2 YDEGEE. This CDR3 is CASSLGWAQETQYF. In nucleotides, the CDR3 is TGTGCCAGCAGCTTGGGGTGGGCACAAGAGACCCAGTACTTC.

The chain employs TRBV29-1 and TRBJ2-7, with D tentatively TRBD1 (6 bases). With 5 bases removed from V and 0 bases from J, the gap between germline ends came to 11 bases. The CDR3 consists of 13 residues. Germline CDR1 and CDR2: SQVTM and ANQGSEA. The CDR3 spells CSVQQGSSYEQYF. CDR3 bases: TGCAGCGTTCAACAGGGTAGCTCCTACGAGCAGTACTTC.

The chain combines TRBV9 with TRBJ2-2; D is unclear. The germline CDR1 and CDR2 sequences are SGDLS and YYNGEE. The CDR3 loop spans 16 amino acids. V dropped 7 bases and J dropped 0 bases, with 16 bases sitting between them. CDR3 nucleotide sequence: TGTGCCAGCTCCCCTGGCCGAAGTTCGAACACCGGGGAGCTGTTTTTT. This encodes CASSPGRSSNTGELFF. Filled out from reference TRBV9 and TRBJ2-2, the complete variable domain reads DSGVTQTPKHLITATGQRVTLRCSPRSGDLSVYWYQQSLDQGLQFLIQYYNGEERAKGNILERFSAQQFPDLHSELNLSSLELGDSALYFCASSPGRSSNTGELFFGEGSRLTVL.